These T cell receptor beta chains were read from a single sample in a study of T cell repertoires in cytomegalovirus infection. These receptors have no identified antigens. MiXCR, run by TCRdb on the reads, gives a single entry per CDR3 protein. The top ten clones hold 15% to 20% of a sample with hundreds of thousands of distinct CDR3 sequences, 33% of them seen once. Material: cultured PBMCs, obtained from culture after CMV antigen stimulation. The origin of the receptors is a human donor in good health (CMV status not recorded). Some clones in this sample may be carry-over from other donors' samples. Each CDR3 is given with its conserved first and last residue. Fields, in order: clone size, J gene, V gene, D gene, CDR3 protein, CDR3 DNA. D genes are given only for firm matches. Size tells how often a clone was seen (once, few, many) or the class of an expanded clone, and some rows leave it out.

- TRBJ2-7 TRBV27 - CASSSLGELTPFYEQYF TGTGCCAGCAGTTCCCTAGGGGAACTGACCCCCTTCTACGAGCAGTACTTC
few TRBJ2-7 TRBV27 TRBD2 CASSPSFSGRRNEQYF TGTGCCAGCAGTCCCTCCTTTAGCGGGAGGCGGAACGAGCAGTACTTC
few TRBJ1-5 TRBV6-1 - CASSVISIGVSNQPQHF TGTGCCAGCAGTGTGATTTCTATCGGAGTCAGCAATCAGCCCCAGCATTTT
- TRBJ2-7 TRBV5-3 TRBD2 CASSPRGRGYEQYF TGTGCCAGCAGCCCCCGAGGGAGGGGTTACGAGCAGTACTTC
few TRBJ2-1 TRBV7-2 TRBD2 CASSVGLAGRSEQFF TGTGCCAGCAGCGTGGGACTAGCGGGAAGGAGTGAGCAGTTCTTC
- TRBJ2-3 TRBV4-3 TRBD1 CASSQGTGGAWDTQYF TGCGCCAGCAGCCAAGGGACAGGGGGCGCGTGGGATACGCAGTATTTT
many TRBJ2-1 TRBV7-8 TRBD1 CASSLEQGPYNEQFF TGTGCCAGCAGCTTAGAACAGGGGCCCTACAATGAGCAGTTCTTC
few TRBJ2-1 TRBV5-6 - CASMDPLNEQFF TGTGCCAGCATGGACCCGCTAAATGAGCAGTTCTTC
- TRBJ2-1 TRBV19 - CASSIRATLSYNEQFF TGTGCCAGTAGTATTCGGGCGACCCTCTCCTACAATGAGCAGTTCTTC
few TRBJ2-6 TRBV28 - CASSGGGAPVGANVLTF TGTGCCAGCAGTGGAGGGGGGGCTCCCGTAGGGGCCAACGTCCTGACTTTC
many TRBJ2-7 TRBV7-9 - CASSPGPTYEQYF TGTGCCAGCAGCCCCGGGCCCACCTACGAGCAGTACTTC
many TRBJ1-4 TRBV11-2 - CASSLDRGKLFF TGTGCCAGCAGCTTAGATCGGGGGAAACTGTTTTTT
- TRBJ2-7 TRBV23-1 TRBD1 CASSNRGLAYEQYF TGCGCCAGCAGTAACAGGGGTTTGGCCTACGAGCAGTACTTC
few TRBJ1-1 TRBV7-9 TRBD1 CASSSNRDRGNTEAFF TGTGCCAGCAGCTCGAACCGGGACAGGGGGAACACTGAAGCTTTCTTT
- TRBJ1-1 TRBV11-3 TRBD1 CASSGRQGMNTEAFF TGTGCCAGCAGCGGGCGACAGGGAATGAACACTGAAGCTTTCTTT
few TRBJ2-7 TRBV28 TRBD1 CASSTSRTGPFYEQYF TGTGCCAGCAGTACCTCGAGGACAGGGCCCTTCTACGAGCAGTACTTC
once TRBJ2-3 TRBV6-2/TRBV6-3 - CASSYEVGRGQDTQYF TGTGCCAGCAGTTACGAGGTGGGCAGGGGCCAAGATACGCAGTATTTT
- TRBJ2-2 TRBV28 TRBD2 CASSYGLAGVRGELFF TGTGCCAGCAGTTACGGGCTAGCGGGAGTGAGGGGGGAGCTGTTTTTT
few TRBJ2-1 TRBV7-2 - CASSLVIVRGEQFF TGTGCCAGCAGCTTAGTAATTGTCAGGGGTGAGCAGTTCTTC
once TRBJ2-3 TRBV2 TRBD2 CASSSNPGLAGGDTQYF TGTGCCAGCAGTTCTAACCCGGGACTAGCGGGAGGAGATACGCAGTATTTT
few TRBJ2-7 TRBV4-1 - CASSQPGRGNEQYF TGCGCCAGCAGCCAGCCCGGAAGGGGCAACGAGCAGTACTTC
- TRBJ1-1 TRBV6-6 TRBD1 CASSYRDSNTEAFF TGTGCCAGCAGTTACCGGGACAGTAACACTGAAGCTTTCTTT
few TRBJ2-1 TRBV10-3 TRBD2 CAIGTSVSSYNEQFF TGTGCCATTGGGACTAGCGTTAGCTCCTACAATGAGCAGTTCTTC
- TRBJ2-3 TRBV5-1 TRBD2 CASRSGAGGPSDTQYF TGCGCCAGCAGATCAGGAGCGGGAGGGCCCTCAGATACGCAGTATTTT
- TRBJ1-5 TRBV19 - CASSIRQLSNQPQHF TGTGCCAGTAGTATTAGGCAGTTAAGCAATCAGCCCCAGCATTTT
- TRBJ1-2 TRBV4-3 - CASSQDVGVTGRHGYTF TGCGCCAGCAGCCAAGATGTTGGCGTCACAGGCCGCCATGGCTACACCTTC
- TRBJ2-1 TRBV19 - CASTGPRTYNEQFF TGTGCCAGTACAGGACCGAGAACTTACAATGAGCAGTTCTTC
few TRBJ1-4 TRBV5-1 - CASSYGGLNEKLFF TGCGCCAGCAGCTACGGGGGACTTAATGAAAAACTGTTTTTT
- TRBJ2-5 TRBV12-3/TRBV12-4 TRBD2 CASMGVSGRAGETQYF TGTGCCAGCATGGGGGTTAGCGGGAGGGCCGGAGAGACCCAGTACTTC
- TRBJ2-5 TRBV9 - CASSVDPIGGNQETQYF TGTGCCAGCAGCGTTGACCCAATCGGCGGGAACCAAGAGACCCAGTACTTC
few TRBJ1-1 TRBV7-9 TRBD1 CASSSDRGWADTEAFF TGTGCCAGCAGCAGCGACAGGGGATGGGCGGACACTGAAGCTTTCTTT
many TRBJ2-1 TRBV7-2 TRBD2 CASSLLAGTARSYNEQFF TGTGCCAGCAGCTTGCTAGCGGGGACCGCCAGGTCCTACAATGAGCAGTTCTTC
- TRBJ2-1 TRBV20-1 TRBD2 CSARDTDSGSSYNEQFF TGCAGTGCTAGAGATACCGATAGCGGGAGCTCCTACAATGAGCAGTTCTTC